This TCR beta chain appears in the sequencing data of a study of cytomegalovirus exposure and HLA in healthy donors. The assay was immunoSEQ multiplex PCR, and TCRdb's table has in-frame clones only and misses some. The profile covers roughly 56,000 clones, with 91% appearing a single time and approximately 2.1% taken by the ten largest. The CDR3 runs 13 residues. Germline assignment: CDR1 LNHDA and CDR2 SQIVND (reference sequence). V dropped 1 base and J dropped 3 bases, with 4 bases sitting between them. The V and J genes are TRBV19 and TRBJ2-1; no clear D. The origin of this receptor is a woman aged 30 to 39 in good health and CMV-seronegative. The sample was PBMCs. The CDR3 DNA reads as TGTGCCAGTAGTATAGGAGTCTACAATGAGCAGTTCTTC. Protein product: CASSIGVYNEQFF.